This T cell receptor beta chain was sequenced during a study of OX40 agonist ivuxolimab in advanced cancers. About the research overall: Patients were roughly 83% male with ages about 20 to 79, mean about 65. Checkpoint inhibitors had been given previously to roughly 40% of patients.

Germline V gives CDR1 SGHTA, CDR2 FQGTGA. CDR3 size: 14 residues. V dropped 2 bases and J dropped 4 bases, with 10 bases sitting between them. Assay used: immunoSEQ multiplex PCR; TCRdb lists only in-frame clones, some missing. In the table there are around 70,000 clones, about 82% of which are singletons. With respect to this clone: Its antigen is not known.

Overall study results and limits: Clones of CD4+ and CD8+ blood T cells grew by week 6 at doses of 0.1 to 3.0 mg/kg.

The receptor was isolated from an adult with an advanced solid tumor such as melanoma, head and neck, liver or kidney cancer. The sample consisted of CD4+ or CD8+ T cells sorted from blood, taken in a trial of the OX40 agonist ivuxolimab. The V gene is TRBV7-3, the J gene TRBJ2-3; D is undetermined. As DNA, the CDR3 is TGTGCCAGCAGCTTAGGCGTCGAGGCAGATACGCAGTATTTT. It is translated as CASSLGVEADTQYF.